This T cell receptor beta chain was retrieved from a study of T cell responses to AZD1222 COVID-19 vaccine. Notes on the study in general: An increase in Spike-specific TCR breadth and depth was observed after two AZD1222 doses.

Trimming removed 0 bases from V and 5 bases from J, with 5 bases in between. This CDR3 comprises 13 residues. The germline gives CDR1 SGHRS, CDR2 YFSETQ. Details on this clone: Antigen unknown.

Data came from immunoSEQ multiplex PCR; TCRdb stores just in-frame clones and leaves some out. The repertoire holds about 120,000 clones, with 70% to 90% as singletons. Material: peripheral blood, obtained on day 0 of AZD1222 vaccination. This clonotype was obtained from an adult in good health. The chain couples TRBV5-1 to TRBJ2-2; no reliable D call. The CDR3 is CASSLGVTGELFF. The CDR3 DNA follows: TGCGCCAGCAGCTTGGGGGTTACCGGGGAGCTGTTTTTT.